The 9 T cell receptor beta chains below all came from one sample that was sequenced in a study of CD8 T cells in Susac syndrome (dated by TCRdb to the late 2010s). Library preparation employed the immunoSEQ multiplex PCR assay. RNA was extracted with the RNeasy kit and roughly 0.45 to 1 ug was reverse transcribed using random hexamers. TCRdb applied fastp at Q25 and MiXCR to the public reads, then kept only in-frame beta chains. Merged by CDR3 protein, the rows form single entries marked with the most common genes and DNA. The sample data list 160,000 or so distinct CDR3 sequences, and approximately 92% of these were observed just once. The ten largest clones capture roughly 0.13% of the sample. Sequenced sample: CD4+ T cells from PBMCs. These receptors were obtained from a human donor in good health.

This chain joins TRBV29-1 and TRBJ1-2; maybe TRBD1 (5 bases). Trimming pared 5 bases from V and 6 bases from J, leaving 19 bases between. Germline lookup yields CDR1 SQVTM and CDR2 ANQGSEA. The CDR3 is 14 amino acids. CDR3 in amino acids: CSVTRQHESDGYTF. The CDR3 nucleotides are TGCAGCGTTACCAGACAGCATGAATCAGATGGCTACACCTTC.

This clonotype was picked up one time. The chain uses TRBV9 and TRBJ2-1, with TRBD1 as a possible D gene (5 bases). In germline, CDR1 is SGDLS, CDR2 YYNGEE. Trimming removed 0 bases at V and 4 bases at J, with 11 bases between. CDR3 size: 15 residues. The CDR3: CASSVGTGTYNEQFF. The CDR3 coding sequence is TGTGCCAGCAGCGTAGGTACAGGCACTTACAATGAGCAGTTCTTC.

The gene calls are TRBV4-1 and TRBJ1-2; D is ambiguous. CDR3 size: 14 residues. The V and J ends lost 4 bases and 2 bases respectively, with 11 bases between them. Looked up from germline, CDR1 is MGHRA and CDR2 is YSYEKL. CDR3 sequence reads: CASSPDVRNYGYTF. The CDR3 nucleotides read TGCGCCAGCAGCCCGGACGTTCGGAACTATGGCTACACCTTC.

This clonotype was counted a single time. The genes are TRBV3-1 and TRBJ1-3; no firm D call. CDR3 length: 14 residues. Trimming removed 7 bases from V and 4 bases from J, with 14 bases in between. Germline CDR1 reads LGHDT; CDR2 reads YNNKEL (reference sequence). The DNA of the CDR3 is TGTGCCAGCACCCGGACGAGTGAAGGAAACACCATATATTTT. Protein sequence: CASTRTSEGNTIYF. Full variable domain (rest looked up from reference TRBV3-1 and TRBJ1-3): DTAVSQTPKYLVTQMGNDKSIKCEQNLGHDTMYWYKQDSKKFLKIMFSYNNKELIINETVPNRFSPKSPDKAHLNLHINSLELGDSAVYFCASTRTSEGNTIYFGEGSWLTVV.

The rearrangement links TRBV25-1 to TRBJ2-7, with 11 bases aligning to TRBD1. Germline V gene lookup returns CDR1 MGHDK and CDR2 SYGVNS. The CDR3 consists of 14 residues. Losses at the gene ends were 7 bases for V and 4 bases for J; bases not matched to a gene: 6. This chain's CDR3 is CASTGQGAQYEQYF. The DNA for the CDR3 is TGTGCCAGCACCGGACAGGGGGCGCAATACGAGCAGTACTTC.

The chain joins TRBV27 to TRBJ2-5; no clear D. V lost 5 bases to trimming and J lost 3 bases, with 10 bases between them. CDR3 length equals 13 residues. The germline CDR1 and CDR2 sequences are MNHEY and SMNVEV (reference sequence). CDR3 residues: CASSRPREETQYF. Written as DNA, the CDR3 is TGTGCCAGCAGTCGGCCTAGGGAAGAGACCCAGTACTTC.

CDR3 nucleotide sequence: TGCAGTGCCCCCGCGGGGAGCAATCAGCCCCAGCATTTT. It is translated as CSAPAGSNQPQHF. This chain uses TRBV20-1 with TRBJ1-5; unclear D gene. The V and J ends lost 6 bases and 1 base respectively, with 10 bases between them. The CDR3 sequence is 13 residues long. From germline, CDR1 is DFQATT and CDR2 SNEGSKA (reference sequence).

The gene calls are TRBV27 and TRBJ2-5; D may be TRBD1 (5 bases). Per germline, CDR1 MNHEY and CDR2 SMNVEV (reference sequence). V gave up 8 bases and J gave up 7 bases, with 17 bases separating them. The CDR3 spans 13 residues. The CDR3 protein is CASADSAKRTQYF. DNA of the CDR3: TGTGCCAGCGCCGACAGCGCGAAGCGGACCCAGTACTTC.

This clonotype has only a few counts. The V call is TRBV6-6, the J call TRBJ2-1; D is perhaps TRBD1 or TRBD2 (5 bases each). The germline gives CDR1 MNHNY, CDR2 SVGAGI (reference sequence). CDR3 length: 14 residues. Between the trimmed V and J ends, which lost 2 bases and 7 bases, there was a span of 12 bases. The CDR3 DNA reads TGTGCCAGCAGTTACAGGGTAGGGGAGAATGAGCAGTTCTTC. Translated, it gives CASSYRVGENEQFF.